This TCR beta chain was profiled in a study of cytomegalovirus exposure and HLA in healthy donors. The protocol was immunoSEQ multiplex PCR, while the TCRdb copy is restricted to in-frame clones and leaves out a portion. The sample shows more than 85,000 clones, roughly nine tenths of them seen only once. Per the germline V gene, CDR1 is SGDLS and CDR2 is YYNGEE. The trim removed 0 bases at V and 6 bases at J, leaving 5 bases unmatched. The CDR3 consists of 16 residues. The chain joins TRBV9 to TRBJ2-1; 11 nucleotides align to TRBD2. The sequence was collected from a woman under 30 in good health and CMV-seronegative. Sequencing was done on a sample of PBMCs. Here the CDR3 DNA reads TGTGCCAGCAGCGTAGCTATAGCGGGGGGGCGCAATGAGCAGTTCTTC. Its translation: CASSVAIAGGRNEQFF.